Following are 30 T cell receptor beta chains from one sample sequenced in a study of blood T cell repertoires in COVID-19. Assay used: immunoSEQ multiplex PCR; TCRdb lists only in-frame clones, some missing. There are 130,000 or so clones in the sample; approximately 88% occur only once, and around 7.3% lies in the top ten. The sequencing sample was made of peripheral blood. These TCRs come from a man aged 45-65 years with acute or convalescent COVID-19.

CDR3 DNA sequence: TGTGCCAGCAGGCGAACCGGGACAGGGGTTCACGAGCAGTACTTC. Translation: CASRRTGTGVHEQYF. This chain links TRBV28 with TRBJ2-7, with 10 positions matching TRBD1. The CDR3 is made up of 15 amino acids. CDR1 is MDHEN, CDR2 SYDVKM, per germline. V shed 6 bases, J shed 5 bases, and the junction held 10 bases outside the gene matches.

The chain couples TRBV7-2 to TRBJ2-5; D gene unclear. The germline CDR1 and CDR2 sequences are SGHTA and FQGNSA. This CDR3 spans 12 amino acids. V gave up 3 bases and J gave up 7 bases, with 9 bases separating them. DNA of the CDR3: TGTGCCAGCAGCTTTCTAGTGGGGACCCAGTACTTC. Translated: CASSFLVGTQYF.

This chain links TRBV19 with TRBJ1-2, with D perhaps matching TRBD1 (5 bases). Germline assignment: CDR1 LNHDA and CDR2 SQIVND (reference sequence). V lost 4 bases and J lost 4, with 13 bases in between. The CDR3 totals 14 residues. The CDR3 region has the DNA TGTGCCAGTAGTACGCAAACAGGATTCTATGGCTACACCTTC. It codes for CASSTQTGFYGYTF.

This chain links TRBV7-9 with TRBJ2-5; D unresolved. This CDR3 contains 11 residues. CDR1 and CDR2 from the germline V gene are SEHNR and FQNEAQ (reference sequence). V was trimmed by 6 bases and J by 5 bases, leaving 7 bases between them. The CDR3 sequence: CASRSGETQYF. In DNA, the CDR3 is TGTGCCAGCAGGTCTGGCGAGACCCAGTACTTC.

The rearrangement links TRBV7-8 to TRBJ1-6, with 9 nucleotides matching TRBD1. The germline gives CDR1 SGHVS, CDR2 FQNEAQ. The CDR3 is made up of 15 amino acids. V was clipped by 5 bases and J by 9 bases; unmatched bases: 8. CDR3 residues: CASSPRQGGSSPLHF. The CDR3 nucleotides are TGTGCCAGCAGCCCTAGACAGGGGGGGAGTTCACCCCTCCACTTT.

The V gene is TRBV4-1, the J gene TRBJ1-1; D perhaps matches TRBD1 (5 bases). Germline loops: CDR1 MGHRA, CDR2 YSYEKL. Trimming left V 0 bases short and J 6 bases short, with 14 bases between. The CDR3 runs 15 residues. The CDR3 sequence is CASSQEGQILSEAFF. The CDR3 nucleotides are TGCGCCAGCAGCCAAGAGGGGCAGATTCTATCTGAAGCTTTCTTT.

V is TRBV18 and J is TRBJ2-7; the match to TRBD1 covers 7 bases. Trimming cost V 5 bases and J 2 bases; bases outside gene matches: 9. This CDR3 is 15 amino acids long. Per germline, CDR1 KGHSH and CDR2 LQKENI. The CDR3 DNA reads as TGTGCCAGCTCATCCAACAGGGGCCCCACCTACGAGCAGTACTTC. This encodes CASSSNRGPTYEQYF.

This clone is a singleton in its sample. The chain recombines TRBV18 with TRBJ1-6; D remains ambiguous. The V end lost 5 bases, the J end lost 7 bases, and 15 bases lay between the germline ends. The germline CDR1 and CDR2 sequences are KGHSH and LQKENI. This CDR3 has 15 amino acids. The DNA for the CDR3 is TGTGCCAGCTCAGACTACACAACGGGAAATTCACCCCTCCACTTT. Translating gives CASSDYTTGNSPLHF.

This clone was detected a few times. The DNA for the CDR3 is TGTGCCAGCAGTTTTATAGCGGGAGCCGGGGAGCTGTTTTTT. Encoded protein: CASSFIAGAGELFF. The chain is built from TRBV6-5 and TRBJ2-2; TRBD2 agrees at 9 bases. The germline gives CDR1 MNHEY, CDR2 SVGAGI. The ends lost 4 bases at V and 6 bases at J; junction bases unmatched: 3. The CDR3 runs to 14 residues.

The chain couples TRBV19 to TRBJ2-1; the match to TRBD1 covers 9 bases. The ends lost 3 bases at V and 2 bases at J; junction bases unmatched: 2. This CDR3 spans 15 amino acids. The germline gives CDR1 LNHDA, CDR2 SQIVND (reference sequence). The CDR3 reads CASSIGQGTYNEQFF. For the CDR3, the DNA is TGTGCCAGTAGTATCGGACAGGGGACCTACAATGAGCAGTTCTTC.

This clone was seen more than once but under ten times. This rearrangement joins TRBV15 to TRBJ2-5; 7 bases match TRBD1. This CDR3 comprises 15 residues. Looked up from germline, CDR1 is LNHNV and CDR2 is YYDKDF (reference sequence). Trimming took 8 bases from V and 2 from J; bases not matched to a gene: 11. CDR3 in DNA: TGTGCCACCTCCCCGAACGGACAGGCTCAAGAGACCCAGTACTTC. It encodes CATSPNGQAQETQYF.

This rearrangement joins TRBV3-1 (or the pseudogene TRBV3-2) to TRBJ1-2, with 8 positions matching TRBD1. The germline V gene has CDR1 LGHDT and CDR2 YNNKEL (reference sequence). There are 14 residues in the CDR3. Trimming at V came to 4 bases and at J to 6 bases, leaving 7 bases not matched to a gene. The DNA for the CDR3 is TGTGCCAGCAGCCCCGGACAGGGCGGACATGGCTACACCTTC. This codes for CASSPGQGGHGYTF.

The rearrangement joins TRBV19 to TRBJ1-5; 7 bases map to TRBD1. The CDR3 is 15 residues long. CDR1 is LNHDA, CDR2 SQIVND, per germline (reference sequence). The V segment lost 6 bases and the J segment 5 bases; nucleotides outside the gene matches: 10. This CDR3 is CASSPPTGKYQPQHF. DNA for the CDR3: TGTGCCAGTAGCCCTCCGACAGGGAAATATCAGCCCCAGCATTTT.

The chain has TRBV20-1 and TRBJ1-3, with TRBD1 as a possible D gene (5 bases). The V and J ends lost 3 bases and 4 bases respectively, with 10 bases between them. The germline V gene encodes CDR1 DFQATT and CDR2 SNEGSKA (reference sequence). This CDR3 comprises 13 residues. The CDR3 region is CSASTREGNTIYF. CDR3 coding DNA: TGCAGTGCTAGTACCAGGGAAGGAAACACCATATATTTT.

This clone appeared once. The chain carries TRBV2 and TRBJ2-7; TRBD1 is a possible D gene (6 bases). CDR1 is SNHLY and CDR2 is FYNNEI in the germline V gene. V gave up 7 bases and J gave up 4 bases, with 14 bases separating them. This CDR3 spans 13 amino acids. As DNA, the CDR3 is TGTGCCAGCAAGAGGGGGTCACAGTACGAGCAGTACTTC. Protein sequence: CASKRGSQYEQYF. Based on the CDR3 plus reference TRBV2 and TRBJ2-7, the full variable domain is EPEVTQTPSHQVTQMGQEVILRCVPISNHLYFYWYRQILGQKVEFLVSFYNNEISEKSEIFDDQFSVERPDGSNFTLKIRSTKLEDSAMYFCASKRGSQYEQYFGPGTRLTVT.

J is TRBJ2-5 and V is TRBV13; TRBD2 agrees at 10 bases. From germline, CDR1 is PRHDT and CDR2 FYEKMQ (reference sequence). Trimming removed 4 bases from V and 4 bases from J; junction bases left unmatched: 3. The CDR3 totals 14 residues. The CDR3 sequence: CASSSRLAGETQYF. The CDR3 DNA reads as TGTGCCAGCAGCTCAAGACTAGCGGGAGAGACCCAGTACTTC.

The chain combines TRBV6-5 with TRBJ2-1, with no clear D. Trimming stripped 5 bases from V and 13 bases from J, with 15 bases between. Germline V gene data show CDR1 as MNHEY and CDR2 as SVGAGI. This CDR3 comprises 12 residues. CDR3 bases: TGTGCCAGCAGTCAGACTCGTCCCCAACAGTTCTTC. Its protein is CASSQTRPQQFF.

The chain is built from TRBV19 and TRBJ2-5; 9 bases are shared with TRBD2. With 5 bases clipped from V and 4 bases from J, the junction kept 5 bases outside the gene matches. This CDR3 is 14 amino acids long. Germline values: CDR1 LNHDA, CDR2 SQIVND (reference sequence). The CDR3 here is CASSDPTSGETQYF. The DNA for the CDR3 is TGTGCCAGTAGTGACCCGACTAGCGGAGAGACCCAGTACTTC.

The chain couples TRBV30 to TRBJ1-3; D gene uncertain. CDR1 GTSNPN and CDR2 SVGIG come from the germline V gene (reference sequence). This CDR3 contains 19 residues. V lost 4 bases and J 0 bases, leaving 25 bases between the germline ends. The CDR3 region is CAWKYDYRAALLSGNTIYF. The CDR3 nucleotides read TGTGCCTGGAAGTATGACTATAGGGCTGCTCTTCTCTCTGGAAACACCATATATTTT.

The chain employs TRBV7-2 and TRBJ1-3; no clear D. V lost 3 bases, J lost 1 base, and 7 bases lay in between. Germline V lookup: CDR1 SGHTA, CDR2 FQGNSA. This CDR3 is 14 amino acids long. Here the CDR3 DNA reads TGTGCCAGCAGCTTTGACATATCTGGAAACACCATATATTTT. Translated: CASSFDISGNTIYF.

V usage is TRBV6-5 and J usage is TRBJ2-2, with 8 bases lining up with TRBD1. Germline V lookup: CDR1 MNHEY, CDR2 SVGAGI. The CDR3 has 14 residues. V lost 6 bases and J lost 0; bases outside the gene matches: 0. This chain's CDR3 is CASRDRANTGELFF. CDR3 nucleotides: TGTGCCAGCAGGGACAGGGCGAACACCGGGGAGCTGTTTTTT.

The genes are TRBV2 and TRBJ2-2, with 7 nucleotides matching TRBD1. This CDR3 region has 14 residues. Per the germline V gene, CDR1 is SNHLY and CDR2 is FYNNEI. Trimming cost V 7 bases and J 1 base; bases outside gene matches: 3. The CDR3 protein is CASTRDRNTGELFF. DNA of the CDR3: TGTGCCAGCACCCGGGACAGGAACACCGGGGAGCTGTTTTTT.

The chain is built from TRBV24-1 and TRBJ2-1; 13 bases line up with TRBD2. The V gene end was trimmed by 2 bases and the J gene end by 0 bases; junction bases not matched to a gene: 9. The germline V gene has CDR1 KGHDR and CDR2 SFDVKD. The CDR3 runs to 20 residues. The CDR3 nucleotides are TGTGCCACCAGTGATTCCGGACTAGCGGGAGTCTTTAGCTCCTACAATGAGCAGTTCTTC. Encoded protein: CATSDSGLAGVFSSYNEQFF.

This chain uses TRBV3-1 (or the pseudogene TRBV3-2) with TRBJ1-6; D unclear. The CDR3 runs to 16 residues. CDR1 LGHDT and CDR2 YNNKEL come from the germline V gene (reference sequence). V gave up 0 bases and J gave up 6 bases, with 12 bases separating them. Here the CDR3 DNA reads TGTGCCAGCAGCCAAGATCCCGGGAATATTAATTCACCCCTCCACTTT. Its protein product is CASSQDPGNINSPLHF.

This chain links TRBV7-9 with TRBJ2-5, with 9 bases identical to TRBD1. Germline V gene sequence: CDR1 SEHNR, CDR2 FQNEAQ (reference sequence). The ends lost 6 bases at V and 2 bases at J; junction bases unmatched: 13. This CDR3 is 17 amino acids long. In DNA form, the CDR3 reads TGTGCCAGCAGTCATACCCGGGACAGGGTGGCACAAGAGACCCAGTACTTC. This gives the protein CASSHTRDRVAQETQYF.

The rearrangement joins TRBV12-5 to TRBJ1-3; no clear D. The CDR3 is 14 amino acids. Germline CDR1 and CDR2: LGHNT and FRNRAP. V was cut by 2 bases and J by 0 bases, with 5 bases left in between. The CDR3 nucleotides read TGTGCTAGTGGTTTGCCCAACTCTGGAAACACCATATATTTT. This encodes CASGLPNSGNTIYF.

Worth noting for this clone: At the DNA level, this CDR3 is encoded by other sequences in the same sample as well. V gene TRBV6-5 combines with J gene TRBJ1-5, with unresolved D. Germline-derived CDR1 and CDR2 are MNHEY and SVGAGI. The CDR3 contains 14 residues. Trimming cost V 2 bases and J 2 bases, with 7 bases left between them. The CDR3 nucleotides are TGTGCCAGCAGTTACATTCGAGGCAATCAGCCCCAGCATTTT. This gives the protein CASSYIRGNQPQHF.

The chain joins TRBV4-1 to TRBJ2-2; no clear D. CDR1 and CDR2 from the germline V gene are MGHRA and YSYEKL. CDR3 length: 14 amino acids. With 3 bases removed from V and 4 bases from J, the gap between germline ends came to 9 bases. Here the CDR3 DNA reads TGCGCCAGCAGCCAGATAAGCGCCACCGGGGAGCTGTTTTTT. Encoded protein: CASSQISATGELFF.

The rearrangement links TRBV25-1 to TRBJ1-1; the D gene is possibly TRBD1 (5 bases). Germline CDR1 and CDR2: MGHDK and SYGVNS. V lost 1 base and J 0 bases, leaving 9 bases between the germline ends. There are 15 residues in the CDR3. DNA for the CDR3: TGTGCCAGCAGTGAATTTGGGGCCCTGAACACTGAAGCTTTCTTT. Protein: CASSEFGALNTEAFF.

The V and J genes are TRBV7-7 and TRBJ2-7, with 11 bases lining up with TRBD2. This CDR3 contains 18 residues. The trim removed 1 base at V and 4 bases at J, leaving 12 bases unmatched. Germline V gives CDR1 SSHAT, CDR2 FNYEAQ (reference sequence). The CDR3 sequence is CASSLEVGVVAGGYEQYF. The CDR3 region has the DNA TGTGCCAGCAGCTTAGAAGTAGGGGTAGTAGCGGGAGGGTACGAGCAGTACTTC.